This TCR beta chain was sequenced for a study of T cells in localized non-small cell lung cancer. Profiling relied on immunoSEQ multiplex PCR, and the TCRdb table lists in-frame clones only, not all of them. The sample consists of some 1,700 clones, 30% to 40% of them appearing once. The study's findings and limits: With higher T cell density in blood came longer overall survival. The study sequenced only one region of the tumor. As a result, intratumor heterogeneity could not be excluded and remains possible.

The CDR3 is 15 amino acids. In germline, CDR1 is GTSNPN, CDR2 SVGIG (reference sequence). V gave up 4 bases and J gave up 0 bases, with 13 bases separating them. There are a few counts of this clone. Antigen unknown. The V gene is TRBV30, the J gene TRBJ2-1, with a tentative D call TRBD2 (6 bases). This TCR was sampled from a male donor aged 60 or older with stage I squamous cell lung carcinoma. Sequencing used normal lung tissue next to the tumor, obtained before any cancer treatment. CDR3 in amino acids: CAWTQRASSYNEQFF. For the CDR3, the DNA is TGTGCCTGGACGCAGCGGGCAAGCTCCTACAATGAGCAGTTCTTC.